Each of the 8 T cell receptor beta chains below was sequenced from the same sample in a study of CD8 T cells in ankylosing spondylitis (TCRdb year 2017). Overall study results and their limits: A TCR beta motif made up of several highly homologous amino acid variants appeared to be characteristic of blood from ankylosing spondylitis patients.

The library relied on 5' RACE. Sequencing took place on an Illumina HiSeq 2500. TCRdb trimmed the raw reads at Q25, called clones with MiXCR and kept productive beta chains. All rows with the same CDR3 protein become a single entry with the most common DNA and genes. Recorded for this sample are some 220,000 distinct CDR3 sequences; roughly 6.6% of them occurred a single time. 14% of the sample belongs to the ten largest clones. The antigens of these receptors remain unknown. The sequencing input was blood, either unsorted or a sorted T cell fraction (not recorded which). Source of these receptors: a male donor with ankylosing spondylitis.

This clonotype has a count of ten or more. The V and J genes are TRBV9 and TRBJ1-1; no clear D. V lost 3 bases and J lost 0, with 6 bases in between. Germline loops: CDR1 SGDLS, CDR2 YYNGEE. CDR3 length: 13 amino acids. The chain's CDR3 is CASSGILNTEAFF. The CDR3 region has the DNA TGTGCCAGCAGCGGAATCTTGAACACTGAAGCTTTCTTT.

This clonotype was observed many times. This chain uses TRBV20-1 with TRBJ2-7; TRBD2 matches at 7 bases. Germline CDR1 and CDR2: DFQATT and SNEGSKA (reference sequence). The CDR3 is 14 residues long. V trimming: 6 bases; J trimming: 3 bases; junction bases outside the gene matches: 11. CDR3 in amino acids: CSALEWEGRYEQYF. The CDR3 region has the DNA TGCAGTGCGCTGGAGTGGGAGGGCCGCTACGAGCAGTACTTC.

Here the CDR3 DNA reads TGTGCCAGCACCACCGGGACAGGGGCCTACGAGCAGTACTTC. Translation: CASTTGTGAYEQYF. This chain connects TRBV6-1 to TRBJ2-7; TRBD1 matches at 10 bases. Germline V gives CDR1 MNHNS, CDR2 SASEGT. V lost 7 bases to trimming and J lost 2 bases; unmatched junction nucleotides: 5. The CDR3 is 14 residues long.

This clonotype was detected only a few times. V usage is TRBV9 and J usage is TRBJ2-3; D assignment may be TRBD1 or TRBD2 (7 bases each). The CDR3 is 16 amino acids. Germline-derived CDR1 and CDR2 are SGDLS and YYNGEE. The V gene lost 3 bases and the J gene lost 6 bases, with 20 bases spanning the gap. The CDR3 DNA reads as TGTGCCAGCAGCGCCCGCCAGGGGGGGGGCTCTGATACGCAGTATTTT. It is translated as CASSARQGGGSDTQYF.

This clonotype was recorded many times. This sequence joins TRBV27 and TRBJ1-3; D not certain. Germline V CDR1 and CDR2: MNHEY, SMNVEV (reference sequence). Trimming removed 6 bases from V and 4 bases from J, with 19 bases in between. The CDR3 runs 16 residues. This CDR3 reads CASSPTWRVRGNTIYF. In DNA, the CDR3 is TGTGCCAGCAGCCCCACCTGGCGGGTTCGGGGAAACACCATATATTTT.

In this sample, this clonotype turned up many times. This chain connects TRBV25-1 to TRBJ2-1, with TRBD1 matching over 7 bases. CDR1 is MGHDK and CDR2 is SYGVNS in the germline V gene. V trimming: 1 base; J trimming: 9 bases; junction bases outside the gene matches: 12. This CDR3 spans 16 amino acids. The DNA of the CDR3 is TGTGCCAGCAGTGAATGGGATAAGGGGGCGTGGAGTGAGCAGTTCTTC. The encoded protein is CASSEWDKGAWSEQFF. Based on the CDR3 plus reference TRBV25-1 and TRBJ2-1, the full variable domain is EADIYQTPRYLVIGTGKKITLECSQTMGHDKMYWYQQDPGMELHLIHYSYGVNSTEKGDLSSESTVSRIRTEHFPLTLESARPSHTSQYLCASSEWDKGAWSEQFFGPGTRLTVL.

This clonotype has at least ten counts. The chain recombines TRBV4-3 with TRBJ2-3; 8 bases are a match to TRBD2. Trimming cost V 4 bases and J 4 bases; bases outside gene matches: 7. The germline gives CDR1 LGHNA, CDR2 YSLEER. The CDR3 runs to 15 residues. CDR3 bases: TGCGCCAGCAGCCCGGGACTAGTGGGTTCAGATACGCAGTATTTT. It yields the protein CASSPGLVGSDTQYF.

Many counts were recorded for this clonotype. This chain joins TRBV4-3 and TRBJ1-6, with TRBD1 as a possible D gene (6 bases). Per germline, CDR1 LGHNA and CDR2 YSLEER. V was trimmed by 1 base and J by 0 bases, leaving 13 bases between them. The CDR3 has 18 residues. CDR3 coding DNA: TGCGCCAGCAGCCAAGGTAGCAGGGGAAACTCCTATAATTCACCCCTCCACTTT. Amino acid sequence: CASSQGSRGNSYNSPLHF.